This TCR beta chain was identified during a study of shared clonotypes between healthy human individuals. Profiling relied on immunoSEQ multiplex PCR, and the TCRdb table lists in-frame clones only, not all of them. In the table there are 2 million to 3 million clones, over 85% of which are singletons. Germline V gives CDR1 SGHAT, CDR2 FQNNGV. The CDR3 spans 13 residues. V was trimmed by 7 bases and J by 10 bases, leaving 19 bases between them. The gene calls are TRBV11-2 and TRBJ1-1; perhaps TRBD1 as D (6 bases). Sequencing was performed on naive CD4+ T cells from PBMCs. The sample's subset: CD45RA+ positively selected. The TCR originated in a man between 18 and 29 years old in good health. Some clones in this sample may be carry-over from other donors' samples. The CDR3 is CASNLGSGARAFF. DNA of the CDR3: TGTGCCAGCAACCTCGGATCGGGGGCCCGAGCTTTCTTT.